Listed below are T cell receptor beta chains from one sample, sequenced in a study of somatic mutations in cytotoxic T cells in rheumatoid arthritis. Generated by immunoSEQ multiplex PCR, the TCRdb table keeps only in-frame clones and is missing some. Of 15,000 to 20,000 clones in the sample, approximately 83% were seen once. The sample was CD8+ T cells sorted from blood. Receptors were obtained from a man aged 18 to 29 with rheumatoid arthritis. Each CDR3 is given with its conserved first and last residue. Fields, in order: V gene, J gene, CDR3 length, CDR3 protein.

>TRBV23-1|TRBJ1-5|16
CATNRVLGVSNQPQHF
>TRBV4-1|TRBJ2-3|17
CASSQGSSGGVSDTQYF
>TRBV13|TRBJ1-4|14
CASSLAPGDEKLFF
>TRBV5-4|TRBJ2-3|14
CASSQGQGADTQYF
>TRBV5-6|TRBJ2-2|15
CASSLATENTGELFF
>TRBV4-3|TRBJ2-7|14
CASSQDIQRGEQYF
>TRBV7-2|TRBJ1-1|17
CASSLSSPGLRNTEAFF
>TRBV19|TRBJ1-5|16
CASSIEGRYSNQPQHF
>TRBV4-1|TRBJ2-3|15
CASSHSGGGVDTQYF
>TRBV6-5|TRBJ2-5|13
CAVGQGEVETQYF
>TRBV19|TRBJ2-1|14
CASSISGVYNEQFF
>TRBV14|TRBJ1-2|15
CASSGALYGDYGYTF
>TRBV7-9|TRBJ1-1|15
CASSLAWEVDTEAFF
>TRBV7-8|TRBJ2-7|15
CASSLEFYRENEQYF
>TRBV27|TRBJ2-5|15
CASSFRLTARETQYF
>TRBV13|TRBJ1-5|15
CASSFQGESNQPQHF
>TRBV11-3|TRBJ2-2|15
CASSSAGGNTGELFF
>TRBV10-2|TRBJ2-2|12
CARTENTGELFF
>TRBV30|TRBJ2-2|14
CAWISGVNTGELFF
>TRBV13|TRBJ2-3|12
CASSLGSDTQYF
>TRBV28|TRBJ2-2|13
CASSPTRKGELFF
>TRBV6-4|TRBJ2-3|14
CASSETGDTDTQYF
>TRBV9|TRBJ2-3|16
CASSVQTGTTTDTQYF
>TRBV5-1|TRBJ2-2|16
CASSIAGRSYTGELFF
>TRBV6-1|TRBJ1-5|15
CASSSRGGQNQPQHF
>TRBV6-4|TRBJ2-3|14
CASSDRFDTDTQYF
>TRBV19|TRBJ2-1|11
CASSLYNEQFF
>TRBV29-1|TRBJ2-5|12
CSVEVSDETQYF
>TRBV11-2|TRBJ2-7|15
CASSPIPGASYEQYF
>TRBV19|TRBJ1-6|15
CASSVGQGYNSPLHF
>TRBV5-1|TRBJ2-7|15
CASSRGFGGSYEQYF
>TRBV28|TRBJ1-1|14
CASNKGTVNTEAFF
>TRBV6-5|TRBJ2-7|13
CASSTGFLSEQYF
>TRBV14|TRBJ2-1|16
CASRGGGDSSYNEQFF
>TRBV5-4|TRBJ2-3|14
CASSSGTGADTQYF
>TRBV6-1|TRBJ2-3|15
CASKDLAGAADTQYF
>TRBV20-1|TRBJ1-1|10
CSPGGTEAFF
>TRBV19|TRBJ2-5|14
CASSTRDRGETQYF
>TRBV7-9|TRBJ2-5|16
CASSLFYFGVQETQYF
>TRBV5-5|TRBJ2-7|14
CASSLEGIRDEQYF
>TRBV28|TRBJ2-7|14
CASSLTFTDYEQYF
>TRBV2|TRBJ1-2|12
CASTAISNGYTF
>TRBV2|TRBJ2-1|13
CASSEAEGNEQFF
>TRBV27|TRBJ1-1|16
CASKLTGSSLHTEAFF
>TRBV4-1|TRBJ2-1|14
CASRKEGAHNEQFF
>TRBV12-5|TRBJ2-3|17
CASGLGTSGGVTDTQYF
>TRBV5-6|TRBJ1-1|12
CASSLGDRYAFF
>TRBV25-1|TRBJ1-1|16
CASSELEGGKNTEAFF
>TRBV10-1|TRBJ1-4|15
CASSNGQAYNEKLFF
>TRBV28|TRBJ1-1|14
CASSERGSEDEAFF
>TRBV27|TRBJ1-1|13
CASSVGRSTEAFF
>TRBV7-9|TRBJ2-7|15
CASSPSRTGAYEQYF
>TRBV6-5|TRBJ1-1|12
CATSLGGTEAFF
>TRBV5-4|TRBJ2-1|14
CASRLWGAHNEQFF
>TRBV9|TRBJ2-5|17
CASSSPSGLGGAETQYF
>TRBV28|TRBJ1-5|12
CASTLGIQPQHF
>TRBV19|TRBJ2-1|15
CASSPLEGAYNEQFF
>TRBV27|TRBJ2-6|13
CASSLGGANVLTF